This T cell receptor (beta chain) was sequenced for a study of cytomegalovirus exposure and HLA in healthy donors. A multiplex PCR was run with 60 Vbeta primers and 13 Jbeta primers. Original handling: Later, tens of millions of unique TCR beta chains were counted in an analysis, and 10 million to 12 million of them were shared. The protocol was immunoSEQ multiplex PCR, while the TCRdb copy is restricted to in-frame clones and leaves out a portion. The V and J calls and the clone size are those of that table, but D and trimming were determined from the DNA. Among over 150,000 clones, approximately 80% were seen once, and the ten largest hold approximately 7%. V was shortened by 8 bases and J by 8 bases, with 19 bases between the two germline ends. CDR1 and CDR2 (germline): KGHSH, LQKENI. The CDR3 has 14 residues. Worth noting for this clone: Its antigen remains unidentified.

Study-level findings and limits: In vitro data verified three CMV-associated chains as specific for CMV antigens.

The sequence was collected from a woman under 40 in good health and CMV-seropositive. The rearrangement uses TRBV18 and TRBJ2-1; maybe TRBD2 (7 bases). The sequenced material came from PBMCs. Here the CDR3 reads CASQEGRGRDEQFF. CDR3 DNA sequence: TGTGCCAGCCAAGAGGGGCGGGGGCGCGATGAGCAGTTCTTC. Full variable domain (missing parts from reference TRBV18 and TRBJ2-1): NAGVMQNPRHLVRRRGQEARLRCSPMKGHSHVYWYRQLPEEGLKFMVYLQKENIIDESGMPKERFSAEFPKEGPSILRIQQVVRGDSAAYFCASQEGRGRDEQFFGPGTRLTVL.